The 26 T cell receptor beta chains in this list originate from one sample, sequenced in a study. Cells sorted as Tregs were CD4+, CD25+ and CD127-/low. Each CDR3 protein is one row after TCRdb ran MiXCR on the 5' RACE reads. The table has fewer than 55,000 distinct CDR3 sequences, roughly 20% seen once; the top ten hold about 3.9%. Sequencing input: Tregs sorted from a lymph node. The receptors here all came from a female donor with breast cancer.

Many counts were recorded for this clonotype. The chain carries TRBV4-1 and TRBJ2-5, with D uncertain. V was shortened by 3 bases and J by 4 bases, with 9 bases between the two germline ends. The germline V gene encodes CDR1 MGHRA and CDR2 YSYEKL. The CDR3 is 13 amino acids. The CDR3: CASSHQRLETQYF. CDR3 bases: TGCGCCAGCAGCCACCAACGCTTAGAGACCCAGTACTTC.

The chain combines TRBV19 with TRBJ1-1; no clear D gene. The V gene lost 6 bases and the J gene lost 0 bases, with 14 bases spanning the gap. The CDR3 is 15 residues long. The germline CDR1 and CDR2 sequences are LNHDA and SQIVND (reference sequence). This chain's CDR3 is CASSLEGVLNTEAFF. In DNA form, the CDR3 reads TGTGCCAGTAGCTTGGAGGGTGTTCTGAACACTGAAGCTTTCTTT.

Details on this clonotype: Just one base apart from a much larger clone, this may be a read error. The chain couples TRBV6-1 to TRBJ2-5; 13 bases agree with TRBD2. CDR3 length: 15 amino acids. CDR1 is MNHNS, CDR2 SASEGT, per germline. CDR3 sequence: CAGSALAGGQETQYF. The DNA of the CDR3 is TGTGCCGGCAGTGCACTAGCGGGAGGGCAAGAGACCCAGTACTTC.

This clonotype showed up many times. The rearrangement uses TRBV9 and TRBJ2-3; TRBD2 matches 8 bases. The CDR3 has 16 amino acids. Per germline, CDR1 SGDLS and CDR2 YYNGEE. With V trimmed by 2 bases and J by 4 bases, 9 bases remained unmatched. This chain's CDR3 is CASSVLSGSLADTQYF. The CDR3 region has the DNA TGTGCCAGCAGCGTTTTAAGCGGGAGTTTGGCAGATACGCAGTATTTT.

Of note for this clonotype: It is likely a read error, because the conserved phenylalanine at the end of the CDR3 is missing. The chain is built from TRBV5-1 and TRBJ1-1; TRBD1 is a possible D gene (5 bases). V gave up 1 base and J gave up 2 bases, with 9 bases separating them. The germline V gene encodes CDR1 SGHRS and CDR2 YFSETQ. The CDR3 is 14 amino acids. As DNA, the CDR3 is TGCGCCAGCAGCTTGTACGGGGGTAACACTGAAGCTTTCTGT. It encodes CASSLYGGNTEAFC.

In its sample, this clonotype was seen many times. The rearrangement joins TRBV6-2 or TRBV6-3 to TRBJ1-2, with unresolved D. The CDR3 loop spans 12 amino acids. Trimming pared 9 bases from V and 4 bases from J, leaving 12 bases between. CDR1 is MNHEY and CDR2 is SVGEGT in the germline V gene. CDR3 residues: CASSRSPYGYTF. The CDR3 DNA is TGTGCCAGTTCCAGGAGCCCCTATGGCTACACCTTC.

This clonotype has ten or more counts. The chain uses TRBV9 and TRBJ1-2; D remains unclear. Trimming left V 7 bases short and J 7 bases short, with 14 bases between. This CDR3 contains 12 residues. Germline CDR1 and CDR2: SGDLS and YYNGEE. CDR3 region: CASGMGAAGYTF. As DNA, the CDR3 is TGTGCCAGCGGCATGGGTGCCGCTGGCTACACCTTC.

V usage is TRBV10-3 and J usage is TRBJ2-3; D call uncertain. This CDR3 spans 13 amino acids. Germline CDR1 ENHRY, CDR2 SYGVKD. V lost 8 bases and J 0 bases, leaving 9 bases between the germline ends. The CDR3 DNA follows: TGTGCCATCGCGCCCAAAAGCACAGATACGCAGTATTTT. It is translated as CAIAPKSTDTQYF.

This clonotype was seen ten or more times. This chain connects TRBV7-8 to TRBJ1-3, with D possibly being TRBD1 (5 bases). The CDR3 runs to 15 residues. Germline CDR1 SGHVS, CDR2 FQNEAQ. Trimming pared 1 base from V and 0 bases from J, leaving 7 bases between. CDR3 loop: CASSLVQGSGNTIYF. DNA of the CDR3: TGTGCCAGCAGCTTAGTTCAGGGCTCTGGAAACACCATATATTTT.

This chain connects TRBV6-2 or TRBV6-3 to TRBJ1-5, with unresolved D. V lost 8 bases, J lost 3 bases, and 11 bases lay in between. CDR1 MNHEY and CDR2 SVGEGT come from the germline V gene. This CDR3 spans 13 amino acids. This chain's CDR3 is CASGWQTNQPQHF. CDR3 sequence (DNA): TGTGCCAGCGGGTGGCAAACCAATCAGCCCCAGCATTTT.

In its sample, this clonotype was seen a few times. The J gene is TRBJ2-1, the V gene TRBV7-9, with D possibly being TRBD2 (6 bases). The CDR3 sequence is 16 residues long. Germline CDR1 is SEHNR and CDR2 is FQNEAQ (reference sequence). V was trimmed by 5 bases and J by 2 bases, leaving 16 bases between them. CDR3 amino acids: CASSPVAGNTYNEQFF. CDR3 DNA: TGTGCCAGCAGCCCCGTGGCGGGGAACACCTACAATGAGCAGTTCTTC.

The table lists this clonotype with many counts. The gene calls are TRBV2 and TRBJ2-7; D not resolved. This CDR3 is built from 13 residues. Germline V gene data show CDR1 as SNHLY and CDR2 as FYNNEI. V shed 7 bases and J shed 2 bases, with 12 bases lying between them. CDR3 nucleotides: TGTGCCAGCACCCCAACCCTCACCTACGAGCAGTACTTC. It encodes CASTPTLTYEQYF.

Remarks on this clonotype: One end of the junction fails to match germline, which may point to a read error. V usage is TRBV5-4 and J usage is TRBJ2-1, with D possibly TRBD2 on 5 matching bases. Germline V gives CDR1 SGHNT, CDR2 YYREEE (reference sequence). The CDR3 contains 13 residues. The CDR3 DNA is TGTGCCAGCAGCAAGGACTCTTACAATGAGCGGTTCTTC. Translating gives CASSKDSYNERFF.

A note on this clonotype: A much larger clone lies a single base off, so this may be a read error. The chain recombines TRBV7-9 with TRBJ2-3; D remains ambiguous. In germline, CDR1 is SEHNR, CDR2 FQNEAQ (reference sequence). The CDR3 spans 16 residues. CDR3: CAGSFRYSTSTDTQYF. As DNA, the CDR3 is TGTGCCGGCAGCTTTAGATACAGCACGAGCACAGATACGCAGTATTTT.

Comments on this clonotype: A read error may account for a junction end that differs from germline. The genes are TRBV2 and TRBJ2-1, with TRBD2 matching over 7 bases. The CDR3 has 15 residues. Germline assignment: CDR1 SNHLY and CDR2 FYNNEI. The CDR3 protein is CASRLRAGRFTEQIF. DNA for the CDR3: TGTGCCAGCAGGTTGCGAGCGGGAAGGTTCACTGAGCAGATCTTC. Variable domain in full (rest from reference TRBV2 and TRBJ2-1): EPEVTQTPSHQVTQMGQEVILRCVPISNHLYFYWYRQILGQKVEFLVSFYNNEISEKSEIFDDQFSVERPDGSNFTLKIRSTKLEDSAMYFCASRLRAGRFTEQIFGPGTRLTVL.

This clonotype has just a few counts. The chain combines TRBV24-1 with TRBJ2-1; 9 bases agree with TRBD1. Germline values: CDR1 KGHDR, CDR2 SFDVKD. Trimming removed 0 bases from V and 7 bases from J; junction bases left unmatched: 6. The CDR3 consists of 16 residues. CDR3 sequence reads: CATSDLRTGVRNEQFF. The CDR3 coding sequence is TGTGCCACCAGTGATTTGAGGACAGGGGTTAGGAATGAGCAGTTCTTC.

In this sample, this clonotype turned up a few times. This chain connects TRBV10-2 to TRBJ2-5, with TRBD2 identical over 11 bases. Per germline, CDR1 WSHSY and CDR2 SAAADI. Trimming removed 2 bases from V and 5 bases from J; junction bases left unmatched: 13. The CDR3 contains 18 residues. CDR3 DNA: TGCGCCAGCAGTGAGACTAGCGGGAGCTTGGTTGTTGGTGAGACCCAGTACTTC. This encodes CASSETSGSLVVGETQYF.

J is TRBJ1-2 and V is TRBV30, with D maybe TRBD1 (6 bases). Germline V gene sequence: CDR1 GTSNPN, CDR2 SVGIG (reference sequence). The CDR3 is made up of 14 amino acids. V was cut by 4 bases and J by 2 bases, with 14 bases left in between. For the CDR3, the DNA is TGTGCCTGGATTTACCCGGGGGCAAACTATGGCTACACCTTC. As protein: CAWIYPGANYGYTF.

The sample holds a few counts of this clonotype. V gene TRBV29-1 combines with J gene TRBJ2-1; D remains unclear. With 7 bases removed from V and 0 bases from J, the gap between germline ends came to 7 bases. The CDR3 has 12 residues. Germline CDR1 reads SQVTM; CDR2 reads ANQGSEA. This CDR3 is CSARFSYNEQFF. In DNA form, the CDR3 reads TGCAGCGCCCGTTTCTCCTACAATGAGCAGTTCTTC.

The sample holds many counts of this clonotype. The chain recombines TRBV23-1 with TRBJ2-3; TRBD2 matches 10 bases. TRBV23-1 is annotated as an ORF whose role is uncertain. Trimming at V came to 4 bases and at J to 4 bases, leaving 5 bases not matched to a gene. This CDR3 contains 15 residues. This CDR3 reads CASSLWLAGADTQYF. The CDR3 DNA reads TGCGCCAGCAGTCTTTGGCTAGCGGGAGCAGATACGCAGTATTTT.

In this sample, this clonotype turned up a few times. The rearrangement joins TRBV27 to TRBJ2-1, with 7 bases matching TRBD2. This CDR3 spans 15 amino acids. Per the germline V gene, CDR1 is MNHEY and CDR2 is SMNVEV (reference sequence). The ends lost 6 bases at V and 7 bases at J; junction bases unmatched: 12. The CDR3 DNA is TGTGCCAGCAGCCAATCGGGGCTAGCGGCGAATGAGCAGTTCTTC. Its translation is CASSQSGLAANEQFF.

This chain uses TRBV30 with TRBJ2-1, with TRBD2 matching 13 bases. Per germline, CDR1 GTSNPN and CDR2 SVGIG (reference sequence). The CDR3 consists of 15 residues. V was pared by 5 bases and J by 6 bases, with 7 bases of the junction left unmatched. CDR3: CAWRLRTSGSNEQFF. The CDR3 DNA follows: TGTGCCTGGCGCCTTCGGACTAGCGGGAGCAATGAGCAGTTCTTC.

This clonotype has more than one count but fewer than ten. The chain carries TRBV7-2 and TRBJ2-1; D uncertain. Trimming left V 5 bases short and J 6 bases short, with 14 bases between. Germline CDR1 reads SGHTA; CDR2 reads FQGNSA. This CDR3 spans 14 amino acids. CDR3 in amino acids: CASSLESQPNEQFF. CDR3 bases: TGTGCCAGCAGCCTCGAATCTCAACCCAATGAGCAGTTCTTC. Full variable domain (outside the CDR3, taken from reference TRBV7-2 and TRBJ2-1): GAGVSQSPSNKVTEKGKDVELRCDPISGHTALYWYRQSLGQGLEFLIYFQGNSAPDKSGLPSDRFSAERTGGSVSTLTIQRTQQEDSAVYLCASSLESQPNEQFFGPGTRLTVL.

This clonotype was observed a few times. This chain links TRBV7-2 with TRBJ1-1; D ambiguous. The length of the CDR3 is 13 residues. The germline V gene encodes CDR1 SGHTA and CDR2 FQGNSA. The ends were cut back, 1 base at V and 2 bases at J, with 5 bases in the middle. CDR3 loop: CASSLGINTEAFF. The DNA for the CDR3 is TGTGCCAGCAGCTTAGGCATTAACACTGAAGCTTTCTTT.

This clonotype was observed at least ten times. The rearrangement joins TRBV4-2 to TRBJ2-1; D remains ambiguous. This CDR3 contains 12 residues. V lost 1 base to trimming and J lost 8 bases, with 6 bases between them. Germline V gene data show CDR1 as LGHNA and CDR2 as YNFKEQ. CDR3 coding DNA: TGTGCCAGCAGCCAAGGGTTAGATGAGCAGTTCTTC. Residues: CASSQGLDEQFF.

This clonotype was observed a handful of times. The J gene is TRBJ1-6, the V gene TRBV28, with 8 nucleotides matching TRBD1. V lost 3 bases and J lost 9; bases outside the gene matches: 4. Germline assignment: CDR1 MDHEN and CDR2 SYDVKM. The CDR3 contains 14 residues. The CDR3 DNA follows: TGTGCCAGCAGTTTGACAGGGGTGGTTTCACCCCTCCACTTT. Translating gives CASSLTGVVSPLHF.